This T cell receptor beta chain came from a study of blood T cells in healthy people across ages. This CDR3 is built from 14 residues. V was cut by 2 bases and J by 11 bases, with 18 bases left in between. The V gene's germline CDR1 is SEHNR and CDR2 FQNEAQ (reference sequence). Combining a sample-barcoded 5' primer with a J-beta primer mix, a second PCR ran for 7 to 11 cycles. Using its own MiXCR run on the 5' RACE reads, TCRdb lists one record per CDR3 protein. The table records 700,000 to 900,000 distinct CDR3 sequences, roughly 25% of them present only once. This same sample was also taken into another study, of T cells of mothers and their children.

The V and J genes are TRBV7-9 and TRBJ2-5, with D possibly being TRBD2 (7 bases). This receptor was identified in a boy younger than 18 in good health. The sequencing sample was made of blood. CDR3 nucleotide sequence: TGTGCCAGCAGCTTACATGGGGGGGCTTTGGAGCAGTACTTC. Translation: CASSLHGGALEQYF.